A selection of T cell receptor beta chains follows, all from one sample in a study of prognosis after radiotherapy for stage I lung cancer. Each CDR3 protein is one row after TCRdb ran MiXCR on the multiplex PCR reads. This table has 15,000 to 20,000 distinct CDR3 sequences, around 29% appearing once. This sample comprised PBMCs, obtained before or after stereotactic body radiation therapy (not recorded which). These receptors were taken from a donor aged 50 or older with non-small cell lung cancer. Each CDR3 is given with its conserved first and last residue. The D gene is left open where the match is weak. Clone sizes are given selectively: once, few, many, or a class where the clone is expanded.

V gene: TRBV2
J gene: TRBJ1-4
D gene: NA
clone size: many
CDR3 DNA: TGTGCCAGCAGGACAGCGACTAATGAAAAACTGTTTTTT
CDR3 protein: CASRTATNEKLFF

V gene: TRBV29-1
J gene: TRBJ1-1
D gene: NA
clone size: NA
CDR3 DNA: TGCAGCGTTGAAGGCGATTGGTACGGCCCCGAAGCTTTCTTT
CDR3 protein: CSVEGDWYGPEAFF

V gene: TRBV9
J gene: TRBJ2-3
D gene: NA
clone size: medium-sized
CDR3 DNA: TGTGCCAGCAGCCCGACTCCGACGGGACTCACCACAGATACGCAGTATTTT
CDR3 protein: CASSPTPTGLTTDTQYF

V gene: TRBV28
J gene: TRBJ1-1
D gene: NA
clone size: many
CDR3 DNA: TGTGCCAGCGGGTTGATCGGACAGCCTAACACTGAAGCTTTCTTT
CDR3 protein: CASGLIGQPNTEAFF

V gene: TRBV6-5
J gene: TRBJ2-5
D gene: NA
clone size: many
CDR3 DNA: TGTGCCAGCAGTTACTCGGCAGGGTTATTGGAGACCCAGTACTTC
CDR3 protein: CASSYSAGLLETQYF

V gene: TRBV5-1
J gene: TRBJ2-7
D gene: NA
clone size: many
CDR3 DNA: TGCGCCAGCAGCTTGAGTGGGGGCGAGTTGTACGAGCAGTACTTC
CDR3 protein: CASSLSGGELYEQYF

V gene: TRBV12-3/TRBV12-4
J gene: TRBJ2-7
D gene: NA
clone size: many
CDR3 DNA: TGTGCCAGCAGTCCACGACACGGGTTTGGCTACGAGCAGTACTTC
CDR3 protein: CASSPRHGFGYEQYF

V gene: TRBV7-2
J gene: TRBJ2-3
D gene: TRBD2
clone size: NA
CDR3 DNA: TGTGCCAGCAGCTTTCGGATACAGACTAGCGGTAGAACAGATACGCAGTATTTT
CDR3 protein: CASSFRIQTSGRTDTQYF

V gene: TRBV5-1
J gene: TRBJ1-1
D gene: TRBD1
clone size: many
CDR3 DNA: TGCGCCAGCGGGACCGGGACAGAAAACACTGAAGCTTTCTTT
CDR3 protein: CASGTGTENTEAFF

V gene: TRBV18
J gene: TRBJ1-1
D gene: TRBD1
clone size: many
CDR3 DNA: TGTGCCAGCTCACCAGGGACAGGTTTGGTCTCTGAAGCTTTCTTT
CDR3 protein: CASSPGTGLVSEAFF

V gene: TRBV7-9
J gene: TRBJ1-2
D gene: NA
clone size: many
CDR3 DNA: TGTGCCAGCAGCCCCGGGACGAACCCCTATGGCTACACCTTC
CDR3 protein: CASSPGTNPYGYTF

V gene: TRBV30
J gene: TRBJ2-3
D gene: TRBD1
clone size: medium-sized
CDR3 DNA: TGTGCCTGGAGTGGGGACAGGGACACAGATACGCAGTATTTT
CDR3 protein: CAWSGDRDTDTQYF

V gene: TRBV6-1
J gene: TRBJ2-7
D gene: NA
clone size: NA
CDR3 DNA: TGTGCCATCAGTCTACAGGGAGAGAGGACCTACGAGCAGTACTTC
CDR3 protein: CAISLQGERTYEQYF

V gene: TRBV5-1
J gene: TRBJ1-1
D gene: NA
clone size: many
CDR3 DNA: TGCGCCAGCAGCTTGGCCAGTATGGGAACTGAAGCTTTCTTT
CDR3 protein: CASSLASMGTEAFF

V gene: TRBV12-3/TRBV12-4
J gene: TRBJ2-7
D gene: NA
clone size: medium-sized
CDR3 DNA: TGTGCCAGCAGTTATTCCGGGAACCCCTACGAGCAGTACTTC
CDR3 protein: CASSYSGNPYEQYF

V gene: TRBV19
J gene: TRBJ2-3
D gene: NA
clone size: many
CDR3 DNA: TGTGCCAGTAGCATTCGTGGGGCGGCTACAGATACGCAGTATTTT
CDR3 protein: CASSIRGAATDTQYF

V gene: TRBV6-1
J gene: TRBJ2-7
D gene: NA
clone size: once
CDR3 DNA: TGTGCCAGCAGTGAAGGTACAGGGAGCTCCTACGAGCAGTGCTTC
CDR3 protein: CASSEGTGSSYEQCF

V gene: TRBV20-1
J gene: TRBJ2-7
D gene: NA
clone size: NA
CDR3 DNA: TGCAGTGCTGCTCAGGGACAAACCTACGAGCAGTACTTC
CDR3 protein: CSAAQGQTYEQYF

V gene: TRBV7-2
J gene: TRBJ2-5
D gene: NA
clone size: NA
CDR3 DNA: TGTGCCAGCAGCTCCCTCCGCCAAGATACCCATTACTTC
CDR3 protein: CASSSLRQDTHYF

V gene: TRBV6-5
J gene: TRBJ2-7
D gene: NA
clone size: NA
CDR3 DNA: TGTGCCAGCAGTTCCTGTCAAGTTCCCTATGAGCAGTACTTC
CDR3 protein: CASSSCQVPYEQYF

V gene: TRBV2
J gene: TRBJ1-4
D gene: NA
clone size: many
CDR3 DNA: TGTGCCAGCACCTTGACAACAACTAATGAAAAACTGTTTTTT
CDR3 protein: CASTLTTTNEKLFF

V gene: TRBV20-1
J gene: TRBJ2-5
D gene: TRBD2
clone size: many
CDR3 DNA: TGCAGTGCGCCGACTAGCGGGGGGACCCAGTACTTC
CDR3 protein: CSAPTSGGTQYF

V gene: TRBV14
J gene: TRBJ1-1
D gene: NA
clone size: many
CDR3 DNA: TGTGCCAGCAGCCACCGGGACACCAGGAACACTGAAGCTTTCTTT
CDR3 protein: CASSHRDTRNTEAFF

V gene: TRBV6-2/TRBV6-3
J gene: TRBJ1-5
D gene: NA
clone size: NA
CDR3 DNA: TGTGCCAGCAGGAGTTACGAAGGAGGTTGCTCAGCTCAGCCCCAGCATTTT
CDR3 protein: CASRSYEGGCSAQPQHF

V gene: TRBV6-1
J gene: TRBJ1-3
D gene: TRBD1
clone size: NA
CDR3 DNA: TGTGCCAGACCGGACAGGGCTGGAAAAACCATATATTTT
CDR3 protein: CARPDRAGKTIYF

V gene: TRBV28
J gene: TRBJ1-2
D gene: TRBD1
clone size: many
CDR3 DNA: TGTGCCAGCAGTGGAGGGACAGAAGCTAACTATGGCTACACCTTC
CDR3 protein: CASSGGTEANYGYTF

V gene: TRBV12-3/TRBV12-4
J gene: TRBJ2-1
D gene: NA
clone size: NA
CDR3 DNA: TGTGCCAGCAGTTATTACCCAGGGAATGAGCAGTTCTTC
CDR3 protein: CASSYYPGNEQFF

V gene: TRBV5-4
J gene: TRBJ2-2
D gene: NA
clone size: few
CDR3 DNA: TGTGTCAGCAGCGGTCCTAATGAGGAGCTGTTTTTT
CDR3 protein: CVSSGPNEELFF

V gene: TRBV6-4
J gene: TRBJ2-3
D gene: TRBD2
clone size: many
CDR3 DNA: TGTGCCAGCAGTAGTAGCGGGAGGGCAGATACGCAGTATTTT
CDR3 protein: CASSSSGRADTQYF

V gene: TRBV6-2/TRBV6-3
J gene: TRBJ1-6
D gene: NA
clone size: once
CDR3 DNA: TGTGCCAGCAGTTACTCGATGGGCGGGCACAATAGGATCACCCTCCACTTT
CDR3 protein: CASSYSMGGHNRITLHF

V gene: TRBV6-5
J gene: TRBJ2-3
D gene: NA
clone size: many
CDR3 DNA: TGTGCCAGCAGTTACTCGAGGGTTGATACGCAGTATTTT
CDR3 protein: CASSYSRVDTQYF

V gene: TRBV18
J gene: TRBJ2-1
D gene: NA
clone size: many
CDR3 DNA: TGTGCCAGCTCACCACCTATCAGGGTGGATGAGCAGTTCTTC
CDR3 protein: CASSPPIRVDEQFF

V gene: TRBV6-1
J gene: TRBJ2-7
D gene: NA
clone size: many
CDR3 DNA: TGTGCCAGCAGACCATCCGGGACACCGTCCGAGCAGTACTTC
CDR3 protein: CASRPSGTPSEQYF

V gene: TRBV28
J gene: TRBJ2-5
D gene: NA
clone size: many
CDR3 DNA: TGTGCCAGCAGTTCCCTATCCCTGTCGGCCCAGTACTTC
CDR3 protein: CASSSLSLSAQYF

V gene: TRBV18
J gene: TRBJ1-1
D gene: NA
clone size: many
CDR3 DNA: TGTGCCAGCTCACCAACTTTAAACACTGAAGCTTTCTTT
CDR3 protein: CASSPTLNTEAFF

V gene: TRBV20-1
J gene: TRBJ1-5
D gene: NA
clone size: medium-sized
CDR3 DNA: TGCAGTGCTAGCGCAGGGGACATTAATCAGCCCCAGCATTTT
CDR3 protein: CSASAGDINQPQHF

V gene: TRBV28
J gene: TRBJ2-7
D gene: TRBD1
clone size: many
CDR3 DNA: TGTGCCAGCAGGTCTTGGCAGGGGGTCTCCTACGAGCAGTACTTC
CDR3 protein: CASRSWQGVSYEQYF

V gene: TRBV20-1
J gene: TRBJ1-1
D gene: TRBD1
clone size: many
CDR3 DNA: TGCAGTGCCCCGAGACAGGGGGCGCGAACTGAAGCTTTCTTT
CDR3 protein: CSAPRQGARTEAFF

V gene: TRBV13
J gene: TRBJ2-7
D gene: TRBD2
clone size: many
CDR3 DNA: TGTGCCAGCAGCTTAAGGCTAGCGGGAGGCTACGAGCAGTACTTC
CDR3 protein: CASSLRLAGGYEQYF

V gene: TRBV11-2
J gene: TRBJ1-1
D gene: TRBD1
clone size: medium-sized
CDR3 DNA: TGTGCCAGCAGCTTAATACAGGGGACTGAAGCTTTCTTT
CDR3 protein: CASSLIQGTEAFF

V gene: TRBV5-5
J gene: TRBJ2-3
D gene: TRBD1
clone size: many
CDR3 DNA: TGTGCCAGCAGCTTGTTAAAAAGGGGGCGAGCGACAGATACGCAGTATTTT
CDR3 protein: CASSLLKRGRATDTQYF

V gene: TRBV6-4
J gene: TRBJ2-3
D gene: NA
clone size: medium-sized
CDR3 DNA: TGTGCCAGCAGTGAGGGGGAATCCGATCCGCAGTATTTT
CDR3 protein: CASSEGESDPQYF

V gene: TRBV6-1
J gene: TRBJ1-4
D gene: NA
clone size: many
CDR3 DNA: TGTGCCAGCACCATAACCGGGGGTGGCGCTGAAAAACTGTTTTTT
CDR3 protein: CASTITGGGAEKLFF

V gene: TRBV5-4
J gene: TRBJ2-1
D gene: TRBD2
clone size: many
CDR3 DNA: TGTGCCAGCAGCCCTAGCGGGAGTCATAACAATGAGCAGTTCTTC
CDR3 protein: CASSPSGSHNNEQFF

V gene: TRBV18
J gene: TRBJ2-3
D gene: TRBD1
clone size: many
CDR3 DNA: TGTGCCAGCTCACCCCCGGGACAGAGCACAGATACGCAGTATTTT
CDR3 protein: CASSPPGQSTDTQYF

V gene: TRBV24-1
J gene: TRBJ2-1
D gene: NA
clone size: many
CDR3 DNA: TGTGCCACCAGTGATTTTTCCCGGAGGGGCCACAATGAGCAGTTCTTC
CDR3 protein: CATSDFSRRGHNEQFF

V gene: TRBV5-1
J gene: TRBJ2-2
D gene: NA
clone size: medium-sized
CDR3 DNA: TGCGCCAGCAGCTTGTTACTGGGGGGAATCGGGGAGCTGTTTTTT
CDR3 protein: CASSLLLGGIGELFF

V gene: TRBV7-2
J gene: TRBJ2-2
D gene: NA
clone size: many
CDR3 DNA: TGTGCCAGCAGCTGGGGGGCGCTTACCGGGGAGCTGTTTTTT
CDR3 protein: CASSWGALTGELFF

V gene: TRBV6-1
J gene: TRBJ2-7
D gene: NA
clone size: many
CDR3 DNA: TGTGCCAGCAGTCCCACGGGCCTAGCCTACGAGCAGTACTTC
CDR3 protein: CASSPTGLAYEQYF

V gene: TRBV11-2
J gene: TRBJ2-7
D gene: TRBD1
clone size: NA
CDR3 DNA: TGTGCCAGCGGCGTCCGACAGGGGGCCTACAAGCAGTACTTC
CDR3 protein: CASGVRQGAYKQYF

V gene: TRBV3-1
J gene: TRBJ1-4
D gene: NA
clone size: many
CDR3 DNA: TGTGCCAGCAGCCACGGACTGAGTGAAAAACTGTTTTTT
CDR3 protein: CASSHGLSEKLFF

V gene: TRBV5-6
J gene: TRBJ2-1
D gene: NA
clone size: many
CDR3 DNA: TGTGCCAGCAGCTTGAAGCGGAGCTACAATGAGCAGTTCTTC
CDR3 protein: CASSLKRSYNEQFF

V gene: TRBV6-1
J gene: TRBJ1-2
D gene: TRBD1
clone size: many
CDR3 DNA: TGTGCCAGCAGTCAAACCCCCGGGACAGGGTTTCTTGGCTACACCTTC
CDR3 protein: CASSQTPGTGFLGYTF

V gene: TRBV24-1
J gene: TRBJ2-1
D gene: TRBD2
clone size: medium-sized
CDR3 DNA: TGTGCCACCAGTGATTTTGCGGGACCGGGAGGCAATGAGCAGTTCTTC
CDR3 protein: CATSDFAGPGGNEQFF

V gene: TRBV27
J gene: TRBJ2-7
D gene: NA
clone size: many
CDR3 DNA: TGTGCCAGCAGTTTAGGTGTACTTTCCAGCCACGAGCAGTACTTC
CDR3 protein: CASSLGVLSSHEQYF

V gene: TRBV9
J gene: TRBJ2-5
D gene: NA
clone size: many
CDR3 DNA: TGTGCCAGCAGCGTAGGAACTCTAACACTACAAGAGACCCAGTACTTC
CDR3 protein: CASSVGTLTLQETQYF

V gene: TRBV12-3/TRBV12-4
J gene: TRBJ2-7
D gene: NA
clone size: many
CDR3 DNA: TGTGCCAGCAGCCCCAAGGCAGGCCGGGAGTACTTC
CDR3 protein: CASSPKAGREYF

V gene: TRBV11-2
J gene: TRBJ2-7
D gene: TRBD2
clone size: medium-sized
CDR3 DNA: TGTGCCAGCAGCTTAAACCTAGCGGCCTACGAGCAGTACTTC
CDR3 protein: CASSLNLAAYEQYF

V gene: TRBV4-3
J gene: TRBJ1-4
D gene: NA
clone size: many
CDR3 DNA: TGCGCCAGCAGCCAAGACGCGGGGTTCGACGAAAAACTGTTTTTT
CDR3 protein: CASSQDAGFDEKLFF